These 9 T cell receptor beta chains share one sample of origin, sequenced in a study of OX40 agonist ivuxolimab in advanced cancers. The library relied on the immunoSEQ multiplex PCR assay. This is the immuneACCESS table as TCRdb keeps it, with only in-frame sequences that have V and J called. A part of the clones is gone; compared with another copy, unresolved V genes explain less than half, and the rest is unexplained. For this sample the table gives about 89,000 clones, of which more than 70% were detected only once. The ten largest clones capture approximately 0.28% of the sample. The sequencing used CD4+ or CD8+ T cells sorted from blood, collected in a trial of the OX40 agonist ivuxolimab. These receptors were obtained from an adult with an advanced solid tumor such as melanoma, head and neck, liver or kidney cancer.

The chain joins TRBV5-1 to TRBJ2-3, with D unclear. The CDR3 sequence is 15 residues long. V dropped 2 bases and J dropped 2 bases, with 12 bases sitting between them. Germline V gene lookup returns CDR1 SGHRS and CDR2 YFSETQ. The CDR3 sequence is CASSLRGWATDTQYF. CDR3 sequence (DNA): TGCGCCAGCAGCTTAAGAGGATGGGCCACAGATACGCAGTATTTT.

The chain uses TRBV7-9 and TRBJ1-5; D ambiguous. This CDR3 spans 15 amino acids. V was clipped by 1 base and J by 3 bases, with 10 bases between them. Germline loops: CDR1 SEHNR, CDR2 FQNEAQ (reference sequence). In nucleotides, the CDR3 is TGTGCCAGCAGCTTAGATGGGATGTACAATCAGCCCCAGCATTTT. Translating gives CASSLDGMYNQPQHF.

The rearrangement uses TRBV7-8 and TRBJ1-3; 7 nucleotides agree with TRBD1. V was pared by 7 bases and J by 3 bases, with 3 bases of the junction left unmatched. This CDR3 has 13 residues. Germline V lookup: CDR1 SGHVS, CDR2 FQNEAQ. The CDR3 sequence is CASNSGGGNTIYF. The CDR3 DNA reads as TGTGCCAGCAACTCAGGGGGTGGAAACACCATATATTTT.

Here the CDR3 DNA reads TGTGCCAGCAGTGACCACCGAGGAACGGGGGGGCCCGACAATGAGCAGTTCTTC. This sequence encodes CASSDHRGTGGPDNEQFF. This sequence joins TRBV25-1 and TRBJ2-1; 8 positions match TRBD2. Looked up from germline, CDR1 is MGHDK and CDR2 is SYGVNS. With 3 bases clipped from V and 5 bases from J, the junction kept 15 bases outside the gene matches. The length of the CDR3 is 18 residues.

The chain recombines TRBV30 with TRBJ1-2; 7 bases fit TRBD1. Looked up from germline, CDR1 is GTSNPN and CDR2 is SVGIG (reference sequence). V was pared by 5 bases and J by 9 bases, with 9 bases of the junction left unmatched. The CDR3 spans 12 residues. The CDR3 DNA is TGTGCCTGGGATGGAGACAGGGTGAGCTACACCTTC. It specifies CAWDGDRVSYTF. The variable domain in full, completed from reference TRBV30 and TRBJ1-2, reads SQTIHQWPATLVQPVGSPLSLECTVEGTSNPNLYWYRQAAGRGLQLLFYSVGIGQISSEVPQNLSASRPQDRQFILSSKKLLLSDSGFYLCAWDGDRVSYTFGSGTRLTVV.

The V call is TRBV7-6, the J call TRBJ2-7, with TRBD1 matching over 7 bases. The trim removed 4 bases at V and 3 bases at J, leaving 9 bases unmatched. The CDR3 length is 15 residues. CDR1 is SGHVS and CDR2 is FNYEAQ in the germline V gene. The CDR3, as DNA: TGTGCCAGCAGCTCCCCTAGGGGGCAGTTCTACGAGCAGTACTTC. It yields the protein CASSSPRGQFYEQYF.

The V gene is TRBV10-3, the J gene TRBJ2-3; 7 bases fit TRBD2. This CDR3 comprises 14 residues. Germline CDR1 ENHRY, CDR2 SYGVKD. V shed 8 bases, J shed 2 bases, and the junction held 7 bases outside the gene matches. For the CDR3, the DNA is TGTGCCATCGCTGGAGCGGGGAACACAGATACGCAGTATTTT. This codes for CAIAGAGNTDTQYF.

The V and J genes are TRBV7-8 and TRBJ1-1; perhaps TRBD1 as D (5 bases). V was shortened by 3 bases and J by 3 bases, with 14 bases between the two germline ends. Germline-derived CDR1 and CDR2 are SGHVS and FQNEAQ. CDR3 length equals 15 residues. The CDR3 nucleotides are TGTGCCAGCAGCTTCAGGGAAGGGGTTGACACTGAAGCTTTCTTT. It encodes CASSFREGVDTEAFF.

The chain has TRBV5-8 and TRBJ1-1; 11 bases agree with TRBD1. The CDR3 length is 14 residues. Per germline, CDR1 SGHTS and CDR2 YDEGEE. The V and J ends lost 3 bases and 5 bases, in that order; junction bases with no gene match: 3. This chain's CDR3 is CASSYRDRGTEAFF. Written as DNA, the CDR3 is TGTGCCAGCAGCTACCGGGACAGGGGGACTGAAGCTTTCTTT.